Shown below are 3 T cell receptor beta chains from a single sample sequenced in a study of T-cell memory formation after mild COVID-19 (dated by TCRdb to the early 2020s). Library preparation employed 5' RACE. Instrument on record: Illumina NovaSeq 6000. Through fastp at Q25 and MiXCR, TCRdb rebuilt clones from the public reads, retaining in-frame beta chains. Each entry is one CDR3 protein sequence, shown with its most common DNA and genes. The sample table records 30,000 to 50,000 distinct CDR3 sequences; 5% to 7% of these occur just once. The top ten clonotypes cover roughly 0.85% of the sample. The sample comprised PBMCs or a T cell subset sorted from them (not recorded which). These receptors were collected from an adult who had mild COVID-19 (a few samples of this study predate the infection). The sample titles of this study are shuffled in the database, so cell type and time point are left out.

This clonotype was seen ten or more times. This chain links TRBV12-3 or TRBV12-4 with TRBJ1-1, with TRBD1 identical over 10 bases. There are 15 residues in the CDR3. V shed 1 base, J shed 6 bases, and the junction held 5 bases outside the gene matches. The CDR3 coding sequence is TGTGCCAGCAGTTTAGGGGGACAGGGGTTCGCTGAAGCTTTCTTT. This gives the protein CASSLGGQGFAEAFF.

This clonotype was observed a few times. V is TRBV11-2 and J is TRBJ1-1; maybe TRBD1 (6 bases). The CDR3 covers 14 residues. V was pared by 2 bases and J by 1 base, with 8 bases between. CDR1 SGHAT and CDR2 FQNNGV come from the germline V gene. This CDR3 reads CASSLQQGNTEAFF. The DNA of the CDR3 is TGTGCCAGCAGCTTACAACAGGGGAACACTGAAGCTTTCTTT.

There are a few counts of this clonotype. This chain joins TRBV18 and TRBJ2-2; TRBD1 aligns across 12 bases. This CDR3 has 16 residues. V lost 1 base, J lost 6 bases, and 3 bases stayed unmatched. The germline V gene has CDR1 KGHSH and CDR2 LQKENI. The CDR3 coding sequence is TGTGCCAGCTCACCACGGGGACAGGGGGCCGCCGGGGAGCTGTTTTTT. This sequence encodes CASSPRGQGAAGELFF.